The source of this T cell receptor beta chain is a study of OX40 agonist ivuxolimab in advanced cancers. Study details: Each dose-escalation patient presented with hepatocellular carcinoma, melanoma, renal cell or head and neck cancer. Study-wide results and caveats: It was not determined which antigens were specifically recognized by the peripheral T cells that had undergone clonal expansion. Among some nonresponders, normalized T-cell clonal expansion was also low. At doses 0.1 to 3.0 mg/kg, CD4+ and CD8+ clones expanded.

V lost 8 bases to trimming and J lost 0 bases, with 17 bases between them. This CDR3 spans 16 amino acids. Germline values: CDR1 WSHSY, CDR2 SAAADI. In regard to this clone: The antigen remains unidentified.

TCRdb keeps only in-frame clones here, not all; method: immunoSEQ multiplex PCR. The sample carries approximately 65,000 clones, roughly 90% recorded once. Here the sequenced sample was CD4+ or CD8+ T cells sorted from blood, taken in a trial of the OX40 agonist ivuxolimab. The TCR was taken from an adult with an advanced solid tumor such as melanoma, head and neck, liver or kidney cancer. The rearrangement joins TRBV10-2 to TRBJ2-1, with a possible D match to TRBD1 (5 bases). Written as DNA, the CDR3 is TGCGCCAGCGCAACCTGGGGCTTCAGCTCCTACAATGAGCAGTTCTTC. Its translation: CASATWGFSSYNEQFF.